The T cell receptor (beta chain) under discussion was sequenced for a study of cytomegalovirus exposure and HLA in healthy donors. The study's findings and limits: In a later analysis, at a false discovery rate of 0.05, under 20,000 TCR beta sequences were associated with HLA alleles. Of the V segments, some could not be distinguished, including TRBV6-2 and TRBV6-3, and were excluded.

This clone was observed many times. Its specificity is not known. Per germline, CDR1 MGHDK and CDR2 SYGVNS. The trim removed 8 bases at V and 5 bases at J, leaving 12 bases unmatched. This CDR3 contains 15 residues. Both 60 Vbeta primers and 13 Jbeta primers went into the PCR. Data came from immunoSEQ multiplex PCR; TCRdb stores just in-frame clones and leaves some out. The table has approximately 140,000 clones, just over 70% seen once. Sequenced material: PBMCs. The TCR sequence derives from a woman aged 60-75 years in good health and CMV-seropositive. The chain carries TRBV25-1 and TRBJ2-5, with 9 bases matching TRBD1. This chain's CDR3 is CASFDRDRERETQYF. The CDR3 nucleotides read TGTGCCAGCTTTGACCGGGACAGGGAAAGGGAGACCCAGTACTTC. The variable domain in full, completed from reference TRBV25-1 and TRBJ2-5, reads EADIYQTPRYLVIGTGKKITLECSQTMGHDKMYWYQQDPGMELHLIHYSYGVNSTEKGDLSSESTVSRIRTEHFPLTLESARPSHTSQYLCASFDRDRERETQYFGPGTRLLVL.